This T cell receptor (beta chain) was captured by sequencing in a study of T cell responses to AZD1222 COVID-19 vaccine (dated by TCRdb to the early 2020s). About the full investigation: A total of 233 trial participants underwent TCR sequencing, of whom about 210 had received two doses of AZD1222 and around 25 had received two doses of the MenACWY control vaccine. Trial participants were enrolled by age into subgroups of 18-55, 56-69 and 70-plus years, and roughly 150, 30 and 60 TCR-sequenced participants, respectively, were included in these subgroups. Overall results and qualifications from the work: No day 14 peak-response samples were available, so repertoires were characterized only after the peak T cell response. In the small 56-69-year group, the increase in depth fell short of significance, most likely because of low power. Conclusions about previously exposed vaccinees are limited, since just a handful of AZD1222 recipients were seropositive for SARS-CoV-2 at baseline. CD4 TCRs associated with the vaccine covered the entire spike protein, and the dominant responses were in regions 160-218 and 743-854. Spike-specific TCR breadth and depth rose significantly after two AZD1222 doses compared with day 0 and with MenACWY recipients. Participants were mostly white British, with more females than males. The authors suggested clonal diversity may have been underestimated. Epitopes outside the regions mutated in the B.1.351 and B.1.1.7 variants were reportedly recognized by nearly half of the unique spike-specific TCRs.

On this clone itself: This receptor's antigen is unknown. Base qualities were left out, and no much larger clone turns up one base away.

The sample's time point label, in plain terms: about 28 days (+/-7) after the second vaccine dose. AZD1222 recipients given second doses at about 4 weeks or at about 12 weeks were pooled, since spike-specific TCR depth and breadth were not found to differ between the two schedules. Samples from vaccinated people were obtained from the UK trials COV001 and COV002, which included a single-blind randomized controlled phase 2/3 trial of AZD1222 (ChAdOx1 nCoV-19) in healthy adults. For TCRbeta chain sequencing, PBMC samples were collected from trial participants at day 0 and at day 28 after the second dose. The CDR3 regions of human TCRbeta chains were subjected to immunosequencing. The paper's processing steps were these. Repertoire TCRs were checked for matches against a reference library of SARS-CoV-2-specific TCRs that had been generated using the MIRA antigen-specificity platform. Breadth was defined as the fraction of unique TCRs that were SARS-CoV-2-associated. Depth was defined as the fraction of total T cells that were SARS-CoV-2-associated. Using the MIRA data, each spike-specific TCR was mapped to the spike region that the TCR reacts to and placed in a CD4 or CD8 class. Log10-transformed breadth and depth values were compared by one-way ANOVA with Sidak's multiple comparisons tests. TCRdb carries this immuneACCESS record with in-frame sequences only. Its versions omit some clonotypes, under half of them owing to an unresolved V gene in the studies checked, with the rest unexplained. For V, J and clone size, that table is used; D and trimming come from the DNA. Counted in this sample were some 250,000 clones; roughly 93% of them appeared once. The ten largest make up 0.5% to 0.65% of the sample.

As encoded in the germline V gene, CDR1 is SGHTA while CDR2 is FQGTGA. Reading from cysteine to phenylalanine, the CDR3 counts 15 amino acids. The entry retains the CDR3 DNA only, 45 bases that are in frame from base 1. Trimming at the junction amounts to 4 bases on V and 9 bases on J, and the germline ends lie 16 bases apart. The material was peripheral blood, obtained 28 days after the second AZD1222 dose. The source of this sequence is an adult who received the AZD1222 COVID-19 vaccine. The rearrangement combines TRBV7-3 with TRBJ1-6; a weak D assignment points to TRBD1 (5 bases agree). The nucleotide sequence is given as TGTGCCAGCAGCTCCTACCGACATAGGGGTTCACCCCTCCACTTT. It is translated as CASSSYRHRGSPLHF.